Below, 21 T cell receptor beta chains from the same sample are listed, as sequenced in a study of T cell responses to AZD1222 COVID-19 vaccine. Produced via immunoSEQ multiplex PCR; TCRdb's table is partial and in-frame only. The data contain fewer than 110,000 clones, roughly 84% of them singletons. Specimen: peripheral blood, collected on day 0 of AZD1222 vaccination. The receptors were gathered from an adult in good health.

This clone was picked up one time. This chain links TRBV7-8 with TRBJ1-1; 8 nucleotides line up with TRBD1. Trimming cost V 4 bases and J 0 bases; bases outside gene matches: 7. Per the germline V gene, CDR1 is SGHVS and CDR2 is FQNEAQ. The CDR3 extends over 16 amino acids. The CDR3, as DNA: TGTGCCAGCAGCTGGACAGGGATCTCAATGAACACTGAAGCTTTCTTT. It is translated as CASSWTGISMNTEAFF.

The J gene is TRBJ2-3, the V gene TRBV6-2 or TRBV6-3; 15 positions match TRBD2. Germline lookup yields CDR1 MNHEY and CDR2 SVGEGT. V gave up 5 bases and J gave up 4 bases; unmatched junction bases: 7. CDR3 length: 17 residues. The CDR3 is CASSLRTSGRVADTQYF. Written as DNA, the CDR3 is TGTGCCAGCAGTCTAAGGACTAGCGGGAGGGTCGCAGATACGCAGTATTTT.

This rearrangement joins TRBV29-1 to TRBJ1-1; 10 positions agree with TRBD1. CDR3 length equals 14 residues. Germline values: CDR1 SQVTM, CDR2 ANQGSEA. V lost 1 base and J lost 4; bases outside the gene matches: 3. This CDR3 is CSVEGQGATTEAFF. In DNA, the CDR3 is TGCAGCGTTGAAGGACAGGGGGCGACCACTGAAGCTTTCTTT.

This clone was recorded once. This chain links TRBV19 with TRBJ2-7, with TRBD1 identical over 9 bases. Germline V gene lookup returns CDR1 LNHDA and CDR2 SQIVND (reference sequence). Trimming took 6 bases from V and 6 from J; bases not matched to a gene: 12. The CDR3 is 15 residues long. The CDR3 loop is CASRLTGQGSPEQYF. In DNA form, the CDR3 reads TGTGCCAGTAGGCTTACGGGACAGGGCTCCCCCGAGCAGTACTTC.

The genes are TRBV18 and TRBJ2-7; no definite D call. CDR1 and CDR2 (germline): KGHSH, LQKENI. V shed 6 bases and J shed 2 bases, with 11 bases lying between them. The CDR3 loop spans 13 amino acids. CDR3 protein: CASSIDQTYEQYF. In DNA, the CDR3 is TGTGCCAGCTCTATCGATCAGACCTACGAGCAGTACTTC.

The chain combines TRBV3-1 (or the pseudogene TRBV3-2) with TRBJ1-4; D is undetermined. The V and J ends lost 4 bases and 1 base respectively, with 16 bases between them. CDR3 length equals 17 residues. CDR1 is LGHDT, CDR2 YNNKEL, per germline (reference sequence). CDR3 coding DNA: TGTGCCAGCAGCCGTGAGATACGGACGGTAACTAATGAAAAACTGTTTTTT. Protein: CASSREIRTVTNEKLFF.

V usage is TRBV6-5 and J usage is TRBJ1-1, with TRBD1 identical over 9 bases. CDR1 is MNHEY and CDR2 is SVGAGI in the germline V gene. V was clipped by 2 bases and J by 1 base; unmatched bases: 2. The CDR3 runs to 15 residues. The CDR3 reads CASSYGTGTNTEAFF. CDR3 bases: TGTGCCAGCAGTTACGGGACAGGGACGAACACTGAAGCTTTCTTT.

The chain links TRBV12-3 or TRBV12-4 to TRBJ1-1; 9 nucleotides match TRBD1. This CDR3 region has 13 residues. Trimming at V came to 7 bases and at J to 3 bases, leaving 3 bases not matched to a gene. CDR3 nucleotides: TGTGCCAGCACCCGGACAGGGGACACTGAAGCTTTCTTT. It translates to CASTRTGDTEAFF.

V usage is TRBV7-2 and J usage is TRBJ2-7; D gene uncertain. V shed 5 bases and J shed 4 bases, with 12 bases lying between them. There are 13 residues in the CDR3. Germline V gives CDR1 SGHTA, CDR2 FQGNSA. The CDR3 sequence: CASSPMAAYEQYF. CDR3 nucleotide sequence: TGTGCCAGCAGCCCCATGGCGGCGTACGAGCAGTACTTC.

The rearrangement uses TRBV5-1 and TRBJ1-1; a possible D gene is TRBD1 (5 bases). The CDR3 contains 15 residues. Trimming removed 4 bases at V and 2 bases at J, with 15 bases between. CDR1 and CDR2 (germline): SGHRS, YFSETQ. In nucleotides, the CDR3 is TGCGCCAGCAGCGGGGGACGCGGCTTCAACACTGAAGCTTTCTTT. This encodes CASSGGRGFNTEAFF.

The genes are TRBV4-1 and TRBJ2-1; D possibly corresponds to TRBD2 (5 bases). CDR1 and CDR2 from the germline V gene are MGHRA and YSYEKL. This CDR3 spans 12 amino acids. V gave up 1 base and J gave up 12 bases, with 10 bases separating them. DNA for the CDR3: TGCGCCAGCAGCCAAGGGGGAGTGGGGCAGTTCTTC. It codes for CASSQGGVGQFF.

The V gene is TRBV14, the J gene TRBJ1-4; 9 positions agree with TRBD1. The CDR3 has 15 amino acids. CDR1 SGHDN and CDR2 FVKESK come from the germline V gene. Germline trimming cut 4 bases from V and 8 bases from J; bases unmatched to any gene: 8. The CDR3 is CASSPRTGEREKLFF. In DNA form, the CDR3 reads TGTGCCAGCAGCCCCAGGACAGGGGAGAGAGAAAAACTGTTTTTT.

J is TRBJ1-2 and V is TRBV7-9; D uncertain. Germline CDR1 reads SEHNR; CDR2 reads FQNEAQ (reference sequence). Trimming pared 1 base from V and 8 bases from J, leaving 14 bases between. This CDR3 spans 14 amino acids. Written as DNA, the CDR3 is TGTGCCAGCAGCTTAGGCTTAGAGACCTCCGGCTACACCTTC. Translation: CASSLGLETSGYTF.

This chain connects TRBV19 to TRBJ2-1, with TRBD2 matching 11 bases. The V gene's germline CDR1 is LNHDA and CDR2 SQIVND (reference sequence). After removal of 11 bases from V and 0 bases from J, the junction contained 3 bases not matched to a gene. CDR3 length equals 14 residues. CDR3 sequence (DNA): TGTGCCTCTAGCGGGAGGAGCTCCTACAATGAGCAGTTCTTC. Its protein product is CASSGRSSYNEQFF. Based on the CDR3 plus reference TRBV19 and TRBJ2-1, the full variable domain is DGGITQSPKYLFRKEGQNVTLSCEQNLNHDAMYWYRQDPGQGLRLIYYSQIVNDFQKGDIAEGYSVSREKKESFPLTVTSAQKNPTAFYLCASSGRSSYNEQFFGPGTRLTVL.

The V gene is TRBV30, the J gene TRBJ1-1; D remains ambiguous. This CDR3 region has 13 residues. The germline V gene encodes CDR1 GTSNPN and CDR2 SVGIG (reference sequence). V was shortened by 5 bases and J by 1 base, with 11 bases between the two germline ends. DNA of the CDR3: TGTGCCTGGCGAGGCTGGGGGAACACTGAAGCTTTCTTT. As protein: CAWRGWGNTEAFF.

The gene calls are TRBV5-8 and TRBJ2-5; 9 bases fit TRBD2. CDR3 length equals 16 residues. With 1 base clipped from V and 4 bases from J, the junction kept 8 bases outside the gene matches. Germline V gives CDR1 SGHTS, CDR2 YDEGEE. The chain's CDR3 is CASSLWVVSGRETQYF. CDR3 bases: TGTGCCAGCAGCTTGTGGGTTGTTAGCGGGAGAGAGACCCAGTACTTC.

DNA for the CDR3: TGTGCCACCAGCAGAGATCGTATACAGGGAACTAATGAAAAACTGTTTTTT. This codes for CATSRDRIQGTNEKLFF. V is TRBV15 and J is TRBJ1-4, with a weak D call TRBD1 (6 bases). The V gene's germline CDR1 is LNHNV and CDR2 YYDKDF (reference sequence). The CDR3 spans 17 residues. The V end lost 0 bases, the J end lost 1 base, and 12 bases lay between the germline ends.

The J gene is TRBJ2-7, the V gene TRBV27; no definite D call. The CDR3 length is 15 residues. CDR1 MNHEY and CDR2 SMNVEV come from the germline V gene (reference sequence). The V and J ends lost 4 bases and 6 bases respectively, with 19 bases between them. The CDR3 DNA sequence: TGTGCCAGCAGTTCTTACCGAATCGGACGGTTCGAGCAGTACTTC. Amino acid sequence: CASSSYRIGRFEQYF.

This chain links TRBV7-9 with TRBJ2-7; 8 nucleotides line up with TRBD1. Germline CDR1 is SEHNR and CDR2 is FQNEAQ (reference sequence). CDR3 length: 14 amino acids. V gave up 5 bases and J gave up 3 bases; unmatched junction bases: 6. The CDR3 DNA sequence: TGTGCCAGCAGCCCCCCGGACAGGGACTACGAGCAGTACTTC. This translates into CASSPPDRDYEQYF.

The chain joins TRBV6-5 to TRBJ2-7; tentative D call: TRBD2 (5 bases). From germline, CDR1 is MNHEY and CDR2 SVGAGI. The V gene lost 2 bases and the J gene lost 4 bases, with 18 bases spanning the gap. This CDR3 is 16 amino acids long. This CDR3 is CASSYHATKRAYEQYF. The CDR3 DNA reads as TGTGCCAGCAGTTACCACGCCACTAAGAGGGCTTACGAGCAGTACTTC.

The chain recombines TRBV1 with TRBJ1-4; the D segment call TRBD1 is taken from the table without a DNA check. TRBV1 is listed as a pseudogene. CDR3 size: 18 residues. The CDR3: CTSTTRDREGVVDEKLFF. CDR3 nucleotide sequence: TGCACCTCCACAACGAGGGACAGGGAGGGGGTAGTGGATGAAAAACTGTTTTTT.